This T cell receptor beta chain stems from a study of blood T cells in healthy people across ages. This clonotype has only a few counts. What it binds is not known. Points from the study as a whole: Older age coincided with a roughly linear decline in TCR beta diversity per million T cells. Diversity estimated from one million T cells was considered an underestimate.

The V segment lost 8 bases and the J segment 4 bases; nucleotides outside the gene matches: 7. CDR3 length: 13 amino acids. A second PCR, run for roughly 7 to 12 cycles, used a sample-barcoded 5' primer plus a J-beta primer mix. In TCRdb, the 5' RACE reads were re-called with MiXCR into one record per CDR3 protein. The sample records some 890,000 distinct CDR3 sequences, 25% to 35% being singletons. This sample was shared with a second study, whose subject was T cells of mothers and their children.

This TCR was sampled from a woman aged 40 to 50 in good health. The sequencing sample was made of blood. The genes are TRBV12-3 or TRBV12-4 and TRBJ2-5, with 7 bases fitting TRBD1. Here the CDR3 reads CASGTVSRETQYF. The CDR3 DNA reads as TGTGCCAGCGGGACAGTATCCCGAGAGACCCAGTACTTC.